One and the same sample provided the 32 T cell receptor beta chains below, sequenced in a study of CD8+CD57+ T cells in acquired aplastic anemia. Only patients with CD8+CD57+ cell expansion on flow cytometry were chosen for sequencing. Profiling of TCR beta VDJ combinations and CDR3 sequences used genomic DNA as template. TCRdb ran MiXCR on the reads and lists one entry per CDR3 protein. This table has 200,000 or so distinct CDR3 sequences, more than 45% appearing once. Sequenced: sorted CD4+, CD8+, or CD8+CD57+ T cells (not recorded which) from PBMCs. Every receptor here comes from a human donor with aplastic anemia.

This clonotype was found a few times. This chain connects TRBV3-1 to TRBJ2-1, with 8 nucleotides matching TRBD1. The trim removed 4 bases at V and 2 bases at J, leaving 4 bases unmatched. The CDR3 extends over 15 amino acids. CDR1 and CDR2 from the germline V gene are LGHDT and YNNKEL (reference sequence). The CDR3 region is CASSLRTGTYNEQFF. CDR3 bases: TGTGCCAGCAGCCTAAGGACAGGGACCTACAATGAGCAGTTCTTC.

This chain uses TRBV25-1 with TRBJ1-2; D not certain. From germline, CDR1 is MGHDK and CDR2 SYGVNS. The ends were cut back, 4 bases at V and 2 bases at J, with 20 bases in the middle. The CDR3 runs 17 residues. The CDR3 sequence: CASSARQESAQNYGYTF. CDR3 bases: TGTGCCAGCAGTGCTCGTCAGGAGTCAGCCCAAAACTATGGCTACACCTTC.

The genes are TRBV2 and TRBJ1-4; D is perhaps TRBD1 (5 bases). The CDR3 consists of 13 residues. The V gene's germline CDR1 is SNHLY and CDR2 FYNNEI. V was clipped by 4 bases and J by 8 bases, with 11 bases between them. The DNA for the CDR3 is TGTGCCAGCAGTGTCAGGGTTGTGGAAAAACTGTTTTTT. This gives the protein CASSVRVVEKLFF.

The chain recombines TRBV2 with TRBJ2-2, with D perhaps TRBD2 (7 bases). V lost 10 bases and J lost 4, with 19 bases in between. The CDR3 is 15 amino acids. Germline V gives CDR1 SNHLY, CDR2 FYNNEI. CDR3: CATEGGAEGTGELFF. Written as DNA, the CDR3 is TGTGCCACCGAGGGGGGGGCAGAAGGCACCGGGGAGCTGTTTTTT.

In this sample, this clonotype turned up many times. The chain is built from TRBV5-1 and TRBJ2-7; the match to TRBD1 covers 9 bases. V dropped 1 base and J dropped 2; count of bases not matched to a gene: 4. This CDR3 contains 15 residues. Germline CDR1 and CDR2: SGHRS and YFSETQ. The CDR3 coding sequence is TGCGCCAGCAGCTTGTTGGGACAGGGACCCTACGAGCAGTACTTC. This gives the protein CASSLLGQGPYEQYF.

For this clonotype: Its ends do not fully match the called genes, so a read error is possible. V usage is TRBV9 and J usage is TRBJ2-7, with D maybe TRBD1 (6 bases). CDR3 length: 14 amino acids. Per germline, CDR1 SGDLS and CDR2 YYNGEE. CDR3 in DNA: TGTGCCAGCAGCGACCGGGACAACGCCTACGAGCAATACTTC. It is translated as CASSDRDNAYEQYF.

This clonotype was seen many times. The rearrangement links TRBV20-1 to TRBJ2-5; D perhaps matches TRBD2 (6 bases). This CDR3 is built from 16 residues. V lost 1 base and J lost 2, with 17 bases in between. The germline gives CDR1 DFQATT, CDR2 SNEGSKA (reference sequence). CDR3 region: CSARGPGRPVQETQYF. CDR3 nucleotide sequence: TGCAGTGCTAGAGGGCCGGGGAGGCCAGTACAAGAGACCCAGTACTTC.

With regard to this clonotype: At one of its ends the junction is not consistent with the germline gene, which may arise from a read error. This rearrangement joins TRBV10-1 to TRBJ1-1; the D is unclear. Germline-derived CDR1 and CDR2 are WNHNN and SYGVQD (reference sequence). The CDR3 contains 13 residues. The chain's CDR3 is CASNEAANTEAFF. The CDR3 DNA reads TGCGCCAGCAATGAGGCAGCGAACACTGAAGCTTTCTTT.

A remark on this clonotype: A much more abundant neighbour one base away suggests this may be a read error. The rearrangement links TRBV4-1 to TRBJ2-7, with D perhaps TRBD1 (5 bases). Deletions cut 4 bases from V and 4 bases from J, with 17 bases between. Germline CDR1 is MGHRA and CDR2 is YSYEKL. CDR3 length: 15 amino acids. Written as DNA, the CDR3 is TGCGCCAGCAGCCGCCCCCAGGGTTTTAGGTACGAGCAGTACTTC. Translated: CASSRPQGFRYEQYF.

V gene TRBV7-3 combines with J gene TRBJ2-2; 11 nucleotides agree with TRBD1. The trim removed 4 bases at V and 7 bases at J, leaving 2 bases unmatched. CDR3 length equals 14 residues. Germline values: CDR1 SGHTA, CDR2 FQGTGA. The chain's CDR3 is CASSWDRGVGELFF. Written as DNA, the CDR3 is TGTGCCAGCAGCTGGGACAGGGGGGTCGGGGAGCTGTTTTTT.

The CDR3 coding sequence is TGTGCCAGCAGCTTACGGGCACAGGGTGAAAAACTGTTTTTT. Translation gives CASSLRAQGEKLFF. The chain recombines TRBV13 with TRBJ1-4; D may be TRBD1 (6 bases). This CDR3 is 14 amino acids long. The germline V gene has CDR1 PRHDT and CDR2 FYEKMQ (reference sequence). V was pared by 2 bases and J by 7 bases, with 11 bases between.

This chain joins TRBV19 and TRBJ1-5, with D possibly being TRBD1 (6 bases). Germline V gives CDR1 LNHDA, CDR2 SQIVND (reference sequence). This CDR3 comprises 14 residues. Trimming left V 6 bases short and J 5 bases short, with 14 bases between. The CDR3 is CASSGVGGDQPQHF. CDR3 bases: TGTGCCAGTAGCGGGGTTGGGGGCGATCAGCCCCAGCATTTT.

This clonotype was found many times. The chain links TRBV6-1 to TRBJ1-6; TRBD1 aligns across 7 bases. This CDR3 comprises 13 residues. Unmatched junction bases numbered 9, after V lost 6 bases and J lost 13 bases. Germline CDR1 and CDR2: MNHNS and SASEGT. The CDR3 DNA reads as TGTGCCAGCAGCCTACAGGGGCCTTCCCCCCTCCACTTT. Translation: CASSLQGPSPLHF.

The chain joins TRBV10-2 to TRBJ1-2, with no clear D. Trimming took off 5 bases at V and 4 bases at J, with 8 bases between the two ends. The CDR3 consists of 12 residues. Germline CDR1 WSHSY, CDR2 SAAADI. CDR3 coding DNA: TGCGCCAGCAGTCCATCATCCTATGGCTACACCTTC. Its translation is CASSPSSYGYTF.

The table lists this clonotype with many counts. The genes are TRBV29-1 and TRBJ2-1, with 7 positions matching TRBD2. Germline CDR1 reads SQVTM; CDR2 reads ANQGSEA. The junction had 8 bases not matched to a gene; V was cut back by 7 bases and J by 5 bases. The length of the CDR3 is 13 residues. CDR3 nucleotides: TGCAGCGCCTGCCCAGCGGGAAACAATGAGCAGTTCTTC. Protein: CSACPAGNNEQFF.

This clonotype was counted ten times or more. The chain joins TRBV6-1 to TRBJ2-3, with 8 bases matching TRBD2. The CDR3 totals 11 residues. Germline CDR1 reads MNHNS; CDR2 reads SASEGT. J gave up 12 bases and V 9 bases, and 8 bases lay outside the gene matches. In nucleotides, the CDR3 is TGTGCCAGTTGGGGGTTAGCGGGACAGTATTTT. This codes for CASWGLAGQYF.

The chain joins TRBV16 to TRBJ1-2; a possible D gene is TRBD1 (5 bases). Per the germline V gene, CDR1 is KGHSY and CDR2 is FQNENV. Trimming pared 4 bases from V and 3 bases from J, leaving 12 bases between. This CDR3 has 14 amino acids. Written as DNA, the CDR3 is TGTGCCAGCAGCCGCTCGTTGGGGGACTATGGCTACACCTTC. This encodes CASSRSLGDYGYTF.

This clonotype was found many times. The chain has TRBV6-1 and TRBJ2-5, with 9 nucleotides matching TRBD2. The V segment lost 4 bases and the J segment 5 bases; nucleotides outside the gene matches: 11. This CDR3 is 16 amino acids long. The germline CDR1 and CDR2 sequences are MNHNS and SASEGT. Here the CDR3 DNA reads TGTGCCAGCAGTGCAGCTAGCGGGATACTTCGGGAGACCCAGTACTTC. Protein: CASSAASGILRETQYF.

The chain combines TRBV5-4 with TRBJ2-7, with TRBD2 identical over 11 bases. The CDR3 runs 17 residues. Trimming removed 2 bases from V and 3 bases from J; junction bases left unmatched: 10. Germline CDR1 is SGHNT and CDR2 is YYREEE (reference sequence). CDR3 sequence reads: CASSFGPPGLAVYEQYF. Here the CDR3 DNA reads TGTGCCAGCAGCTTTGGCCCACCGGGACTAGCGGTCTACGAGCAGTACTTC.

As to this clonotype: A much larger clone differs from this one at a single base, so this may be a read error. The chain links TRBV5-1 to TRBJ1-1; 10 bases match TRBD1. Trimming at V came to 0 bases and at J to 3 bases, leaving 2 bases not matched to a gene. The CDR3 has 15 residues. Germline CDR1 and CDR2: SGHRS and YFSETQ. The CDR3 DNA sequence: TGCGCCAGCAGCTTGGCGGGACAGGGGCACACTGAAGCTTTCTTT. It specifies CASSLAGQGHTEAFF.

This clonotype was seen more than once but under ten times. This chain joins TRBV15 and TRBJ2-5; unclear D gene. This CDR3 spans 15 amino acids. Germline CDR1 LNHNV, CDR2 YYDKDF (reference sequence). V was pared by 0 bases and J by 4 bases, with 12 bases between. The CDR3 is CATSRDTRARETQYF. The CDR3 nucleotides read TGTGCCACCAGCAGAGATACCCGGGCGAGAGAGACCCAGTACTTC.

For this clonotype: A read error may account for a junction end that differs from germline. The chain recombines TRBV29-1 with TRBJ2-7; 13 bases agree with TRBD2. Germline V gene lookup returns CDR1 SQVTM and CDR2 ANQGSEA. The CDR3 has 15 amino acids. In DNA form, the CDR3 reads TGCAGCGTTGGACTAGCGGGAGGACACTCCTACGACCAGTACTTC. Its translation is CSVGLAGGHSYDQYF.

DNA for the CDR3: TGCAGTGCTAGAGATGCGGGGGGCATAGAGACCCAGTACTTC. Encoded protein: CSARDAGGIETQYF. The chain combines TRBV20-1 with TRBJ2-5, with TRBD2 matching 8 bases. Losses at the gene ends were 0 bases for V and 4 bases for J; bases not matched to a gene: 4. Germline CDR1 DFQATT, CDR2 SNEGSKA (reference sequence). The CDR3 totals 14 residues.

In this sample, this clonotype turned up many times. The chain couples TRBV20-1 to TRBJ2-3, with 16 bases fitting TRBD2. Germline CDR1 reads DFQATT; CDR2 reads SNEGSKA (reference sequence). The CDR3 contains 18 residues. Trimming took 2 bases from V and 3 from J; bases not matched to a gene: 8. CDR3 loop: CSARTPGLAGGLTDTQYF. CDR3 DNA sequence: TGCAGTGCTAGAACACCGGGACTAGCGGGAGGGCTTACAGATACGCAGTATTTT.

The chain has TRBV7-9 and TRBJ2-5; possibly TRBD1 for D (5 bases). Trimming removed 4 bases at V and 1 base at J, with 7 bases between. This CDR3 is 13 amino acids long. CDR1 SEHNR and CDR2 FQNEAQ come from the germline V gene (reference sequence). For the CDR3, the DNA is TGTGCCAGCAGCTCGGACACCCAAGAGACCCAGTACTTC. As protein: CASSSDTQETQYF.

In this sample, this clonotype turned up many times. The CDR3 is CASSEGQGTYNEQFF. The CDR3 DNA is TGTGCCAGCAGTGAGGGACAGGGGACCTACAATGAGCAGTTCTTC. The rearrangement joins TRBV6-1 to TRBJ2-1; 10 nucleotides agree with TRBD1. Losses at the gene ends were 3 bases for V and 2 bases for J; bases not matched to a gene: 1. The germline V gene encodes CDR1 MNHNS and CDR2 SASEGT. This CDR3 comprises 15 residues.

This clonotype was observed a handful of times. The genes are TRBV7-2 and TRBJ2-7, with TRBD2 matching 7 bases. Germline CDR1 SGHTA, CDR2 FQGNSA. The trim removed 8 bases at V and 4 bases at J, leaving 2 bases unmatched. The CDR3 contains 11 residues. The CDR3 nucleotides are TGTGCCAGCGCGGGAGTTTACGAGCAGTACTTC. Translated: CASAGVYEQYF. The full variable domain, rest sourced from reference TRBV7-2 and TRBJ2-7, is GAGVSQSPSNKVTEKGKDVELRCDPISGHTALYWYRQSLGQGLEFLIYFQGNSAPDKSGLPSDRFSAERTGGSVSTLTIQRTQQEDSAVYLCASAGVYEQYFGPGTRLTVT.

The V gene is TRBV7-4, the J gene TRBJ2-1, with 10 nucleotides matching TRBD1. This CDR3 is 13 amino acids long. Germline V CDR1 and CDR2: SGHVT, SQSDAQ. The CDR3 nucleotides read TGTGCTAGATCAAGGACAGGGGGCAATGAGCAGTTCTTC. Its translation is CARSRTGGNEQFF.

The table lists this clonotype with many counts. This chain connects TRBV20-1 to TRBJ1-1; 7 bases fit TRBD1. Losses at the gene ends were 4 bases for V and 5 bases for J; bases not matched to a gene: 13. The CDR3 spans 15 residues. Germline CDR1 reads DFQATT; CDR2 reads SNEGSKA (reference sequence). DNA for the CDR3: TGCAGTGCTACCCCGCCCGACACAGGGGATACTGAAGCTTTCTTT. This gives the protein CSATPPDTGDTEAFF.

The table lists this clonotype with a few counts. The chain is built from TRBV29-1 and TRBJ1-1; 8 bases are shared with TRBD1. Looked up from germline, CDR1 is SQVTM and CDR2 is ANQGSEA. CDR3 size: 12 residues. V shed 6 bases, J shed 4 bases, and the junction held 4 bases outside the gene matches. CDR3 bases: TGCAGCGTGACGACAGGGGTCACTGAAGCTTTCTTT. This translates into CSVTTGVTEAFF. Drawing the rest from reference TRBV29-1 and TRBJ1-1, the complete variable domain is SAVISQKPSRDICQRGTSLTIQCQVDSQVTMMFWYRQQPGQSLTLIATANQGSEATYESGFVIDKFPISRPNLTFSTLTVSNMSPEDSSIYLCSVTTGVTEAFFGQGTRLTVV.

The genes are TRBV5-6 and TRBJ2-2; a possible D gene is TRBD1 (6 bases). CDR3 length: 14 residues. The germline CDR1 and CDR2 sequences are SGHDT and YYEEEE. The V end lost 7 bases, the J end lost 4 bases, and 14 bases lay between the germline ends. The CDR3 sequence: CASCVAGVTGELFF. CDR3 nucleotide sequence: TGTGCCAGCTGTGTCGCAGGGGTCACCGGGGAGCTGTTTTTT.

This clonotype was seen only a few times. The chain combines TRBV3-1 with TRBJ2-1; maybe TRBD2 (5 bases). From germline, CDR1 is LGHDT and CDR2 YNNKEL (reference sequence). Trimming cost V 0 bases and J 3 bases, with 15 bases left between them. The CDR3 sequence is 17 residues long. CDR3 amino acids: CASSQDLMAGFYNEQFF. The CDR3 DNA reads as TGTGCCAGCAGCCAAGATCTTATGGCGGGCTTCTACAATGAGCAGTTCTTC.